These T cell receptor beta chains were read from a single sample in a study of vaccination effects on CD4 cells after COVID-19. Which antigens these TCRs recognize remains unknown. Assay used: immunoSEQ multiplex PCR; TCRdb lists only in-frame clones, some missing. The sample gives some 50,000 clones, approximately 61% of which show up once; roughly 5.5% is in the top ten. The source was CD4+ T cells from PBMCs cultured without peptide, collected before COVID-19 vaccination. The receptor source for this set is a human donor who received a COVID-19 vaccine. CDR3s include the opening cysteine and the closing phenylalanine or tryptophan. The D gene is left open where the match is weak. Clone size appears in some rows only: once, few, many, or a class for an expanded clone.

d_gene | j_gene | abundance | v_gene | len | CDR3nt | CDR3aa
. | TRBJ1-2 | . | TRBV5-4 | 13 | TGTGCCAGCAGCTTGTGGGGGGCCACTGGCTACACCTTC | CASSLWGATGYTF
TRBD1 | TRBJ1-5 | few | TRBV15 | 15 | TGTGCCACCAGCAGAGACCGGACAGGGGGCGCGCCCCAGCATTTT | CATSRDRTGGAPQHF
. | TRBJ1-2 | . | TRBV15 | 13 | TGTGCCACCAGCAAACACCCGGCTCCTGGCTACACCTTC | CATSKHPAPGYTF
. | TRBJ1-6 | . | TRBV6-1 | 14 | TGTGCCAGCAGTGAAGCGGAAGGGCGATCACCCCTCCACTTT | CASSEAEGRSPLHF
. | TRBJ2-3 | . | TRBV7-6 | 15 | TGTGCCAGCAGCCTGCGGGCTAAATACACAGATACGCAGTATTTT | CASSLRAKYTDTQYF
. | TRBJ1-4 | . | TRBV11-2 | 16 | TGTGCCAGCACCCCTGGGGCAGCAGCAACTAATGAAAAACTGTTTTTT | CASTPGAAATNEKLFF
TRBD2 | TRBJ2-3 | . | TRBV6-1 | 16 | TGTGCCAGCAGTGTAACTAGCGGGTCTAGCACAGATACGCAGTATTTT | CASSVTSGSSTDTQYF
TRBD1 | TRBJ2-7 | . | TRBV28 | 14 | TGTGCCAGCAGTTTATCCCAGGGGGCTTACGAGCAGTACTTC | CASSLSQGAYEQYF
TRBD1 | TRBJ1-2 | . | TRBV5-1 | 15 | TGCGCCAGCAGCTTGGAAGTTGACAGGGGATATGGCTACACCTTC | CASSLEVDRGYGYTF
. | TRBJ1-1 | . | TRBV28 | 15 | TGTGCCAGCAGTGCCGGTCGGAGGGGAAACACTGAAGCTTTCTTT | CASSAGRRGNTEAFF
TRBD1 | TRBJ2-2 | few | TRBV30 | 14 | TGTGCCTACGGACAGGGAGGGAACACCGGGGAGCTGTTTTTT | CAYGQGGNTGELFF
TRBD1 | TRBJ2-7 | . | TRBV5-1 | 14 | TGCGCCAGCAGCAGTAGACAGGGGTCGGGGGAGCAGTACTTC | CASSSRQGSGEQYF
TRBD2 | TRBJ2-1 | . | TRBV14 | 13 | TGTGCCAGCAGCCCGCGGGTCCGGGGGGACCAGTTCTTC | CASSPRVRGDQFF
. | TRBJ1-1 | . | TRBV28 | 12 | TGTGCCAGCAGTCCCCGGGGAGGGGAAGCTTTCTTT | CASSPRGGEAFF
. | TRBJ2-5 | few | TRBV7-7 | 13 | TGTGCTAGCACCCCGGACAGCCAAGAGACCCAGTACTTC | CASTPDSQETQYF
. | TRBJ2-5 | . | TRBV30 | 13 | TGTGCCTGGAGTGAGCTAGCCCGGGAGACCCAGTACTTC | CAWSELARETQYF
TRBD1 | TRBJ1-2 | . | TRBV6-4 | 15 | TGTGCCAGCAGGGCGACCGGGACAGGAAACTATGGCTACACCTTC | CASRATGTGNYGYTF